These T cell receptor beta chains were read from a single sample in a study of blood T cell repertoires in COVID-19. Clones were read by immunoSEQ multiplex PCR, and TCRdb kept only the in-frame ones, dropping some. The data show roughly 250,000 clones, around 90% seen once. Sample: peripheral blood. Receptors were obtained from a man between 60 and 75 years old who had recovered from COVID-19. Both conserved end residues are part of each CDR3. A D gene is named only where the DNA matches it firmly. The size of a clone is reported for some rows only, either as once, few or many, or as a class for expanded clones.

d_call	clone_size	v_call	j_call	cdr3_aa	cdr3_nt
NA	NA	TRBV6-1	TRBJ1-2	CASSEAKGFNYGYTF	TGTGCCAGCAGTGAAGCGAAGGGGTTTAACTATGGCTACACCTTC
NA	NA	TRBV27	TRBJ1-2	CASRGGGSGGYTF	TGTGCCAGCAGGGGGGGAGGGTCTGGTGGCTACACCTTC
NA	NA	TRBV30	TRBJ1-6	CAWSATGFSPLHF	TGTGCCTGGAGTGCAACAGGGTTTTCACCCCTCCACTTT
NA	NA	TRBV28	TRBJ1-5	CASSFPGEINQPQHF	TGTGCCAGCAGTTTTCCCGGGGAAATAAATCAGCCCCAGCATTTT
TRBD1	NA	TRBV14	TRBJ2-2	CASSLQWDSQYTGELFF	TGTGCCAGCAGCCTCCAATGGGACAGTCAATACACCGGGGAGCTGTTTTTT
TRBD1	NA	TRBV6-5	TRBJ1-2	CASSTRDSRGYGYTF	TGTGCCAGCAGTACTCGGGACAGCAGGGGCTATGGCTACACCTTC
NA	NA	TRBV23-1	TRBJ1-3	CASSESRRLVSGNTIYF	TGCGCCAGCAGCGAGTCCCGGCGCCTAGTCTCTGGAAACACCATATATTTT
NA	NA	TRBV10-2	TRBJ2-5	CASSEKGRAETQYF	TGCGCCAGCAGTGAGAAGGGGCGCGCAGAGACCCAGTACTTC
NA	NA	TRBV5-4	TRBJ2-7	CAGNRGGGHYEEQYF	TGTGCCGGCAATCGGGGAGGGGGGCATTATGAGGAGCAGTACTTC
TRBD2	NA	TRBV9	TRBJ2-3	CASSVVGLAGSDTQYF	TGTGCCAGCAGCGTAGTCGGCCTAGCGGGGTCGGATACGCAGTATTTT
NA	NA	TRBV19	TRBJ1-5	CASSMGGRQPQHF	TGTGCCAGTAGTATGGGAGGGAGGCAGCCCCAGCATTTT
NA	few	TRBV5-1	TRBJ1-6	CASSTQGVNSPLHF	TGCGCCAGCAGCACACAGGGAGTTAATTCACCCCTCCACTTT
TRBD1	NA	TRBV19	TRBJ1-1	CASSGWTGRGTEAFF	TGTGCCAGTAGTGGCTGGACAGGGAGGGGCACTGAAGCTTTCTTT
TRBD1	NA	TRBV29-1	TRBJ2-2	CSGRTGGPGELFF	TGCAGCGGCCGGACAGGAGGCCCCGGGGAGCTGTTTTTT
NA	NA	TRBV15	TRBJ1-2	CATSREPDSAYGYTF	TGTGCCACCAGCAGAGAACCCGACAGTGCCTATGGCTACACCTTC
NA	NA	TRBV24-1	TRBJ1-2	CATSGRRGYGYTF	TGTGCCACCAGTGGGAGACGGGGGTATGGCTACACCTTC
TRBD1	NA	TRBV24-1	TRBJ1-2	CATSDHNRGSYGYTF	TGTGCCACCAGTGACCACAACAGGGGTAGCTATGGCTACACCTTC
TRBD2	NA	TRBV3-1/TRBV3-2	TRBJ2-3	CASSRAGADTQYF	TGTGCCAGCAGTCGAGCGGGGGCGGATACGCAGTATTTT
TRBD2	NA	TRBV9	TRBJ2-5	CASSVGSLAFETQYF	TGTGCCAGCAGCGTAGGTTCACTAGCGTTTGAGACCCAGTACTTC
NA	NA	TRBV5-6	TRBJ1-2	CASSLGGPGYTF	TGTGCCAGCAGCTTAGGAGGGCCTGGCTACACCTTC
NA	once	TRBV9	TRBJ2-3	CASSGGLLEVTDTQYF	TGTGCCAGCAGCGGAGGACTACTAGAGGTCACAGATACGCAGTATTTT
NA	NA	TRBV29-1	TRBJ1-4	CSQGAGSLDNEKLFF	TGCAGCCAAGGGGCAGGGTCGCTGGATAATGAAAAACTGTTTTTT
TRBD2	NA	TRBV18	TRBJ2-7	CASSRSLAGEQYF	TGTGCCAGCTCACGGTCGCTAGCGGGCGAGCAGTACTTC
NA	NA	TRBV7-6	TRBJ2-2	CASSSTPTGGTGELFF	TGTGCCAGCAGCTCAACTCCGACAGGAGGCACCGGGGAGCTGTTTTTT
TRBD1	NA	TRBV5-1	TRBJ2-2	CASSDRDRRITGELFF	TGCGCCAGCAGCGACCGGGACAGAAGGATAACCGGGGAGCTGTTTTTT
NA	NA	TRBV2	TRBJ2-6	CASRAGAGANVLTF	TGTGCCAGCAGAGCAGGTGCGGGGGCCAACGTCCTGACTTTC
TRBD2	NA	TRBV28	TRBJ2-2	CASSLISGGTGELFF	TGTGCCAGCAGTTTGATTAGCGGGGGTACCGGGGAGCTGTTTTTT
NA	NA	TRBV7-9	TRBJ2-2	CASSFRRGGSGELFF	TGTGCCAGCAGCTTTCGCCGGGGAGGATCCGGGGAGCTGTTTTTT
TRBD1	NA	TRBV28	TRBJ1-2	CASSLQGAGGYTF	TGTGCCAGCAGTCTACAGGGGGCGGGTGGCTACACCTTC
NA	NA	TRBV7-9	TRBJ1-2	CASRRGRDYGYTF	TGTGCCAGCAGGCGAGGTCGCGACTATGGCTACACCTTC